Reported below is one TCR beta chain. Its antigen remains unidentified. These data originate in a study of T cells in localized non-small cell lung cancer. Notes on the study in general: Overall survival was longer when the density of T cells in the blood was higher. The study sequenced only one region of the tumor. As a result, intratumor heterogeneity could not be excluded and remains possible.

The CDR3 loop spans 13 amino acids. Germline CDR1 reads SGHTA; CDR2 reads FQGNSA. V was cut by 3 bases and J by 6 bases, with 9 bases left in between. Clones were read by immunoSEQ multiplex PCR, and TCRdb kept only the in-frame ones, dropping some. The sample has roughly 17,000 clones, around 88% seen once. The input for sequencing was peripheral blood, taken before any cancer treatment. This clonotype originated in a male donor at least 60 years old with stage III lung adenocarcinoma. The rearrangement uses TRBV7-2 and TRBJ1-5; D is undetermined. The CDR3 sequence is CASSLGLSQPQHF. The CDR3 DNA sequence: TGTGCCAGCAGCTTGGGGTTATCTCAGCCCCAGCATTTT.